This record concerns one T cell receptor beta chain sequence. Under the authors' procedure: The assay estimated nucleated cells by amplifying reference gene primers. This table comes from immunoSEQ multiplex PCR, and its TCRdb copy is limited to in-frame clones, with some not included. V, J and clone size are taken as reported in that table, and D and trimming were inferred from the DNA itself. The sample gives approximately 150,000 clones, 85% to 90% of which show up once; roughly 2.2% is in the top ten. The sample is drawn from a study of blood T cell repertoires in COVID-19. Study background: Sites across the United States, Italy and Spain contributed samples from acute and convalescent COVID-19. The analysed material was cDNA or gDNA that came from T cells, B-cell-depleted T cells, or PBMCs.

Unmatched junction bases numbered 7, after V lost 2 bases and J lost 3 bases. This CDR3 is 15 amino acids long. The V gene's germline CDR1 is MNHEY and CDR2 SVGAGI. Specimen: peripheral blood. The TCR comes from a man in his 70s with active COVID-19. The V and J genes are TRBV6-5 and TRBJ2-7; 7 bases are shared with TRBD2. CDR3 bases: TGTGCCAGCAGTTACGGGGATAGCGGGCTCTACGAGCAGTACTTC. It specifies CASSYGDSGLYEQYF.